This TCR beta chain was observed in a study of monozygotic twins with inflammatory bowel disease (dated by TCRdb to the late 2010s). At the level of the whole study: In total, roughly 30 monozygotic twin pairs made up the full study: 19 Danish pairs, all IBD-discordant, plus nine German pairs, of which four were IBD-concordant and five were IBD-discordant. Within discordant pairs, disease-associated traits were sought mainly by comparing IBD patients with their genetically identical healthy co-twins. Each individual had, on average, about 151 000 unique TCRalpha sequences and 181 000 unique TCRbeta sequences available for analysis.

The method behind the library was 5' RACE. For each TCR library, approximately 3,700 ng of total RNA was used. For each sample, cDNA synthesis was carried out in eight separate reactions using SMARTScribe reverse transcriptase. During cDNA synthesis, template switching introduced unique molecular identifiers that contained a 6-nucleotide sample barcode. Amplification of TCRalpha and TCRbeta cDNA involved two nested PCRs of 16 and 9 cycles, and each PCR was followed by bead purification. Before amplification, the cDNA was both treated with uracil DNA-glycosylase and purified with the QIAquick PCR purification kit. In the second PCR, Illumina TruSeq-compatible adapters and sample-specific barcodes were added. TapeStation and Qubit were used to check library quality and concentration, and 5 ng of each library went into the pool. Pooled libraries were sequenced on an Illumina HiSeq2500 single-index Rapid Run with 2 x 100 bp reads and custom sequencing primers. Under the source paper's analysis protocol: MiGEC version 1.2.6 was used for UMI-based consensus assembly, which corrected PCR and sequencing errors. V(D)J alignment, clonotype assembly and CDR3 extraction were performed with MiXCR version 2.1.1. Normalisation of gene usage, clonotype sharing and MAIT/NKT TCR abundance was achieved by analysing the top 1000, 10 000 and 20 000 clonotypes per sample. Diversity was computed as the inverse Simpson index with the vegan R package after downsampling to 27 000 UMIs. Paired Mann-Whitney U tests were applied to discordant twin pairs, with Benjamini-Hochberg correction for multiple testing. The reads, reprocessed by TCRdb, yield one row per CDR3 protein sequence and no DNA. It is TCRdb's table, rather than the study itself, that gives the V and J calls and clone size. The sample's table lists a count of about 160,000 distinct CDR3 sequences. 2.8% of the sample is taken by the ten largest.

For this clonotype: The antigen it binds to is not known.

CDR1 and CDR2 were assigned from the germline V gene as ENHRY and SYGVKD. The CDR3 runs 14 residues from the cysteine to the phenylalanine. The nucleotide record is missing. From each donor, a roughly 2.5 ml peripheral blood sample was collected into PAXgene tubes and stored at -80 degrees C. Without any T cell sorting, total RNA was extracted from whole blood using the PAXgene blood miRNA kit on an automated QIAcube. Peripheral blood from monozygotic twin pairs, either concordant or discordant for inflammatory bowel disease, underwent deep TCRalpha and TCRbeta repertoire profiling that used unique molecular barcoding. Smoking habits were recorded for all twin pairs, and individuals were classified as current, former or never smokers. Summary of the overall study and its limitations: No single strong signal or clonotype linked to IBD turned up in the results, so the idea that one exists was not supported. Because patients received different immunosuppressive treatments, the repertoires may have picked up extra background noise and variability between individuals. Compared with healthy twins, IBD patients had fewer clonotypes in common with other individuals, a difference most pronounced in patients showing signs of disease activity. The analysis was unable to tell apart different T cell subtypes. No difference in repertoire similarity was observed between concordant and discordant twins, possibly owing to limited statistical power. A decrease in TCRbeta repertoire diversity, as measured by inverse Simpson index, was observed in IBD patients compared with their healthy co-twins.

The chain is assembled from TRBV10-3 and TRBJ2-3; the D gene TCRdb calls, TRBD2, cannot be checked with no DNA. This receptor was identified in a human donor with ulcerative colitis or Crohn's disease, or a healthy co-twin of an affected twin (not recorded which). The sequenced sample was blood. CDR3 protein: CASLSSGSVDTQYF.